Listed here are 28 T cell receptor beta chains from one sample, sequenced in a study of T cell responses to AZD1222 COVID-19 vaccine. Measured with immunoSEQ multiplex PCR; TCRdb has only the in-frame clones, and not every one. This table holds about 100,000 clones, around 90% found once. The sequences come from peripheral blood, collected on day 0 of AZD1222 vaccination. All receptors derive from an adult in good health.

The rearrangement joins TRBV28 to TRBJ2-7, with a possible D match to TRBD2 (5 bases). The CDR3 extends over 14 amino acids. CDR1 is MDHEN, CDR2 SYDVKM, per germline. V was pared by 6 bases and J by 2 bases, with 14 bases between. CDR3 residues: CASSITGETYEQYF. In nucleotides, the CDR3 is TGTGCCAGCAGCATAACCGGGGAAACCTACGAGCAGTACTTC.

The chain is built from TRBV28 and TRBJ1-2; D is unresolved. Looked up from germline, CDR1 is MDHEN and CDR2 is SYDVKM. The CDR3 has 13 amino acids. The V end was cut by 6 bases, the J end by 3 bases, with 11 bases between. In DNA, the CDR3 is TGTGCCAGCAGACTCTCCACAGACTATGGCTACACCTTC. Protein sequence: CASRLSTDYGYTF.

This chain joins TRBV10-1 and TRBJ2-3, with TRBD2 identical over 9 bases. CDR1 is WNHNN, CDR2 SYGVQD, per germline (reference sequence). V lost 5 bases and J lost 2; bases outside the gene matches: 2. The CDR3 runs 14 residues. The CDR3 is CASSSGRPTDTQYF. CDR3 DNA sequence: TGCGCCAGCAGTAGCGGGAGGCCCACAGATACGCAGTATTTT.

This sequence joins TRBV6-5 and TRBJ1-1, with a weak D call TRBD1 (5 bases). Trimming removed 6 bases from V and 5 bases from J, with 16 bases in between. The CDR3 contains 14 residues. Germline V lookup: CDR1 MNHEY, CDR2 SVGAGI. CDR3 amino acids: CASRTRGGLTEAFF. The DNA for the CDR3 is TGTGCCAGCAGGACCCGGGGGGGTTTAACTGAAGCTTTCTTT.

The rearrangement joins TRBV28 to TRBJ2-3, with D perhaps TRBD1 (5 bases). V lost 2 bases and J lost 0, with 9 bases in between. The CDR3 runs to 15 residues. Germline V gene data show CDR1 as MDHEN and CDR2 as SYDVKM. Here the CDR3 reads CASSLAQGSTDTQYF. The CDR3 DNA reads TGTGCCAGCAGTTTAGCGCAGGGTAGCACAGATACGCAGTATTTT.

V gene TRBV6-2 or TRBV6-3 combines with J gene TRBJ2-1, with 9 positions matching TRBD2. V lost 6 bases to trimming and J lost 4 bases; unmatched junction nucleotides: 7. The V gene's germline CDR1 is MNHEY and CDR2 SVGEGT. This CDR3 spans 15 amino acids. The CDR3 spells CASSHRREGYNEQFF. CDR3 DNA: TGTGCCAGCAGCCATCGGCGGGAGGGTTACAATGAGCAGTTCTTC.

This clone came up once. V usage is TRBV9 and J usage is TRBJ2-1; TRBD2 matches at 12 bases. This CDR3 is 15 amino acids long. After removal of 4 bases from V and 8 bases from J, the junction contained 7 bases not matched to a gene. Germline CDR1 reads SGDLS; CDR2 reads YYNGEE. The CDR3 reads CASSPRLAGVHEQFF. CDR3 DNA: TGTGCCAGCAGCCCTAGACTAGCGGGAGTTCATGAGCAGTTCTTC. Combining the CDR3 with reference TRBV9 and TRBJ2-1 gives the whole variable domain DSGVTQTPKHLITATGQRVTLRCSPRSGDLSVYWYQQSLDQGLQFLIQYYNGEERAKGNILERFSAQQFPDLHSELNLSSLELGDSALYFCASSPRLAGVHEQFFGPGTRLTVL.

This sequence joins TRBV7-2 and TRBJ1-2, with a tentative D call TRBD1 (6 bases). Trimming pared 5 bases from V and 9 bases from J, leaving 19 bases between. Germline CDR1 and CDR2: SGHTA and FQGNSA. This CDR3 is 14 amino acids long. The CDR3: CASSQTGGEIRYTF. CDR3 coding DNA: TGTGCCAGCAGCCAAACGGGGGGCGAGATTCGCTACACCTTC.

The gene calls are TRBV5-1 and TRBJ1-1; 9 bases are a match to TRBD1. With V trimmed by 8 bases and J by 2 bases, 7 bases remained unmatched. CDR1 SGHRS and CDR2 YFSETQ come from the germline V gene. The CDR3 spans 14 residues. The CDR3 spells CASRRTGANTEAFF. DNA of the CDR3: TGCGCCAGTCGAAGGACAGGGGCCAACACTGAAGCTTTCTTT.

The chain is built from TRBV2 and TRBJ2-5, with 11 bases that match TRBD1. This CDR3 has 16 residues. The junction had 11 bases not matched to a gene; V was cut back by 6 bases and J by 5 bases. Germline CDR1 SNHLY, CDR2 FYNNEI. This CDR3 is CASRLQGQGAWETQYF. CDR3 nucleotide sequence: TGTGCCAGCAGATTGCAAGGACAGGGGGCGTGGGAGACCCAGTACTTC.

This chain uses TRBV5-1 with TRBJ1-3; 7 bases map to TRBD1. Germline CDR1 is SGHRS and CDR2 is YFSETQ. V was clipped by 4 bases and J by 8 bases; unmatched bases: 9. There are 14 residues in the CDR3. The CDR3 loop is CASSRSGTEDTIYF. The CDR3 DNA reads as TGCGCCAGCAGCCGATCCGGGACAGAAGACACCATATATTTT.

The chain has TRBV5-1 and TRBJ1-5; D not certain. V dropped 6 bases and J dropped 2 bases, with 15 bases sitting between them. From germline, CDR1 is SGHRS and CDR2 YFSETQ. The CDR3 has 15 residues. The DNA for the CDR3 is TGCGCCAGCATCTTTGGGCGGTACGGCAATCAGCCCCAGCATTTT. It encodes CASIFGRYGNQPQHF.

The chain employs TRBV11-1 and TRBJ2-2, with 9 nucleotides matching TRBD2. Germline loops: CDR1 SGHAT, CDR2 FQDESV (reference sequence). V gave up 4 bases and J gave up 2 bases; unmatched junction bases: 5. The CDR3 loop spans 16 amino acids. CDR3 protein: CASSSPAGGNTGELFF. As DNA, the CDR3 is TGTGCCAGCAGCTCCCCAGCGGGAGGCAACACCGGGGAGCTGTTTTTT.

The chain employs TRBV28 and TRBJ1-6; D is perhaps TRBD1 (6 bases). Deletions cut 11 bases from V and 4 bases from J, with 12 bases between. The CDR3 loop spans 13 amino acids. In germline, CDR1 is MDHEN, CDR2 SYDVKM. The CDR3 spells CAARQAYNSPLHF. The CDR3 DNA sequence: TGTGCCGCCCGACAGGCTTATAATTCACCCCTCCACTTT. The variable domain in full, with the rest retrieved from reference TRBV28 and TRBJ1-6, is DVKVTQSSRYLVKRTGEKVFLECVQDMDHENMFWYRQDPGLGLRLIYFSYDVKMKEKGDIPEGYSVSREKKERFSLILESASTNQTSMYLCAARQAYNSPLHFGNGTRLTVT.

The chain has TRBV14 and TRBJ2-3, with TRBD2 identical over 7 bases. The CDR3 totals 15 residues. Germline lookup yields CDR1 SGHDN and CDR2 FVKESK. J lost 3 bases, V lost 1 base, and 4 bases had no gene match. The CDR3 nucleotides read TGTGCCAGCAGCCAAGGCGCGGGAGTGACAGATACGCAGTATTTT. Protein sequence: CASSQGAGVTDTQYF.

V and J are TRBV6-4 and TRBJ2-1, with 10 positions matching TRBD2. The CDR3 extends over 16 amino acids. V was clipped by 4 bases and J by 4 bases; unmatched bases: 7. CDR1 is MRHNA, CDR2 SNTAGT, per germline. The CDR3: CASSASGTSEYNEQFF. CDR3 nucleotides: TGTGCCAGCAGTGCCTCCGGGACTAGCGAGTACAATGAGCAGTTCTTC.

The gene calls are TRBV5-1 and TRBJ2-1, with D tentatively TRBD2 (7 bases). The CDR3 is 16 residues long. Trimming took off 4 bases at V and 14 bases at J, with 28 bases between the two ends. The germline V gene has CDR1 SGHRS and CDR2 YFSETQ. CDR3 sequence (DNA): TGCGCCAGCAGCCCTTCGGCAGGGGACTATCCACCCTCGGAGTTCTTC. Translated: CASSPSAGDYPPSEFF.

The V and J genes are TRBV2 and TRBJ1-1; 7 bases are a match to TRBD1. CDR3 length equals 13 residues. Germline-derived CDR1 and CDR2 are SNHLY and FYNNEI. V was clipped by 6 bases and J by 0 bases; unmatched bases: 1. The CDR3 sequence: CASRDRMNTEAFF. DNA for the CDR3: TGTGCCAGCAGGGACAGGATGAACACTGAAGCTTTCTTT.

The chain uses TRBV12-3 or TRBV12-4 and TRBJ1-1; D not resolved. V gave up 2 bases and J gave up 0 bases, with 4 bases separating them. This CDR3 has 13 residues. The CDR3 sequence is CASSLSMNTEAFF. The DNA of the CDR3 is TGTGCCAGCAGTTTATCGATGAACACTGAAGCTTTCTTT.

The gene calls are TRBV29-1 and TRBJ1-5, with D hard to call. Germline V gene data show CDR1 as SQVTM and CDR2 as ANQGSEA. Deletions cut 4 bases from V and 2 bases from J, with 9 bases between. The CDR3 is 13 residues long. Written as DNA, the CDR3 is TGCAGCGTTGGGGGAGAGGGCAATCAGCCCCAGCATTTT. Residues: CSVGGEGNQPQHF.

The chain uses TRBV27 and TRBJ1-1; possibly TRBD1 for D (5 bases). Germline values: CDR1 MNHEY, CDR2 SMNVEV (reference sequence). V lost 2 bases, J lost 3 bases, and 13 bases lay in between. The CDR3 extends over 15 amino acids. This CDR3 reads CASSLGRGADTEAFF. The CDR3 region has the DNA TGTGCCAGCAGTTTAGGTCGAGGGGCGGACACTGAAGCTTTCTTT.

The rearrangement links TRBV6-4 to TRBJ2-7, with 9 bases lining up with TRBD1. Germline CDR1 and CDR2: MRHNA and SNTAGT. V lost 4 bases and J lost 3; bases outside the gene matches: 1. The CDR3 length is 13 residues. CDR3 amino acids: CASSVDRGYEQYF. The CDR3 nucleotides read TGTGCCAGCAGTGTGGACAGGGGCTACGAGCAGTACTTC.

CDR3 amino acids: CASSLRGGDTDTQYF. In DNA, the CDR3 is TGTGCCAGCAGCTTACGGGGAGGGGACACAGATACGCAGTATTTT. The rearrangement joins TRBV7-9 to TRBJ2-3; 7 positions agree with TRBD2. The germline CDR1 and CDR2 sequences are SEHNR and FQNEAQ (reference sequence). This CDR3 has 15 amino acids. After removal of 2 bases from V and 2 bases from J, the junction contained 4 bases not matched to a gene.

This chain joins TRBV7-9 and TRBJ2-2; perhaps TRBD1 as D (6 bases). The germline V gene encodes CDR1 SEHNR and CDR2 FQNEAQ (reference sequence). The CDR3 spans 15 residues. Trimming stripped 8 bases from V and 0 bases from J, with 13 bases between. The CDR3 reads CASGKNRANTGELFF. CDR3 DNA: TGTGCCAGCGGGAAAAACAGGGCGAACACCGGGGAGCTGTTTTTT.

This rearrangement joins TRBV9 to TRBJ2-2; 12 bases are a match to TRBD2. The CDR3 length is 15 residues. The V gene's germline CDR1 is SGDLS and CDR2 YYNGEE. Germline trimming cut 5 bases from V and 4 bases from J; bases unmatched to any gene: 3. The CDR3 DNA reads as TGTGCCAGCAGGGGGGGACTAGCGGGCACCGGGGAGCTGTTTTTT. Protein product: CASRGGLAGTGELFF.

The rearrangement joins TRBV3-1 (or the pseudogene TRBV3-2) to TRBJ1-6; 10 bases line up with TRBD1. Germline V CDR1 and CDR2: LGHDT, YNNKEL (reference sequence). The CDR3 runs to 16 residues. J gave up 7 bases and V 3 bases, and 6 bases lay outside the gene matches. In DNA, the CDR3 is TGTGCCAGCAGCCAGCCGGGGACAGGGGAAAATTCACCCCTCCACTTT. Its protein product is CASSQPGTGENSPLHF.

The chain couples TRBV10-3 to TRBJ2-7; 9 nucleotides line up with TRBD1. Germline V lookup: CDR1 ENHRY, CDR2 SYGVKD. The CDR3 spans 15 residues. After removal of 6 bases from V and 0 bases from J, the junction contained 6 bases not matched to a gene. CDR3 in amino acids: CAIRSGTGSSYEQYF. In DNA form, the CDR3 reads TGTGCCATCAGGTCCGGGACAGGGTCCTCCTACGAGCAGTACTTC.

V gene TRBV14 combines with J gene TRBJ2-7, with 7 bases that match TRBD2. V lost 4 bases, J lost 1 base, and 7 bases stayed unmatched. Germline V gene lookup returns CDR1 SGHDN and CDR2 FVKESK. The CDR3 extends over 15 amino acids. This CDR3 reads CASSRGLHHSYEQYF. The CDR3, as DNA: TGTGCCAGCAGCCGGGGACTACATCATTCCTACGAGCAGTACTTC.